This paragraph covers one TCR beta chain sequence. This sample stems from a study of shared clonotypes between healthy human individuals. It was around 180 ng DNA, approximately 30,000 T cell genomes, that sorted-subset replicate PCRs used. Clones were read by immunoSEQ multiplex PCR, and TCRdb kept only the in-frame ones, dropping some. Here the sample spans more than 2,000,000 clones, approximately 93% being singletons. CDR3 length: 15 amino acids. CDR1 and CDR2 (germline): LGHNA, YSLEER. V lost 2 bases and J lost 5, with 15 bases in between. HIV-negative, healthy adults without recent acute infections or vaccinations were the donors. Donors were Caucasian adults residing in Nashville, Tennessee, USA.

The sequenced sample was naive CD4+ T cells from PBMCs. Documented subset: CD45RA+ positively selected. The TCR sequence derives from a man aged 18 to 35 in good health. Some clones in this sample may be carry-over from other donors' samples. The chain recombines TRBV4-3 with TRBJ1-1; weak D call: TRBD1 (5 bases). The CDR3 DNA reads TGCGCCAGCAGCCAAAGGGTAAGGGGAGGGACTGAAGCTTTCTTT. Translation gives CASSQRVRGGTEAFF.